The rows below give T cell receptor beta chains drawn from one sample of a study of T cell repertoires in cytomegalovirus infection. TCRdb itself ran the reads through MiXCR, one entry per CDR3 protein. The sample yields 150,000 to 180,000 distinct CDR3 sequences, roughly a quarter seen once. The sequencing input was PBMCs. Receptors were obtained from a human donor in good health (CMV status not recorded). Some clones in this sample may be carry-over from other donors' samples. Both conserved end residues are part of each CDR3. The order of the fields is D gene, J gene, clone size, V gene, CDR3 DNA, CDR3 protein. A D gene is named only where the DNA matches it firmly. Not all rows give a size; the values are once, few, many and, for expanded clones, a class.

>TRBD1|TRBJ1-6|many|TRBV7-8
TGTGCCAGCAGCTTAGCACAGGGGGGAAATTCACCCCTCCACTTT
CASSLAQGGNSPLHF
>TRBD1|TRBJ2-5|-|TRBV18
TGTGCCAGCTCACCATCCGGGACAGAAGAGACCCAGTACTTC
CASSPSGTEETQYF
>TRBD1|TRBJ2-2|few|TRBV18
TGTGCCAGCTCTCTCCTCCCTCCGGGACAGGGAACCGGGGAGCTGTTTTTT
CASSLLPPGQGTGELFF
>-|TRBJ1-2|-|TRBV3-1
TGTGCCAGCAGCCATGGTCAGGTGGGGGCCAGAGGGGGCTACACCTTC
CASSHGQVGARGGYTF
>-|TRBJ2-1|-|TRBV12-3/TRBV12-4
TGTGCCAGCAGTTTAAAGCGGGACAATGAGCAGTTCTTC
CASSLKRDNEQFF
>-|TRBJ2-1|many|TRBV7-2
TGTGCCAGCAGCTTACGACGGGGCCCAGCGCGGCATGAGCAGTTCTTC
CASSLRRGPARHEQFF
>TRBD2|TRBJ2-1|-|TRBV7-9
TGTGCCAGCAGCCGAATAAAGGGACTAGCGGGAGTAAATGAGCAGTTCTTC
CASSRIKGLAGVNEQFF
>-|TRBJ2-7|few|TRBV27
TGTGCCACCGCCCCCGGGAGCTCCTACGAGCAGTACTTC
CATAPGSSYEQYF
>-|TRBJ2-7|-|TRBV28
TGTGCCAGCAGTTTTAGCGGTTGGACCTACGAGCAGTACTTC
CASSFSGWTYEQYF
>TRBD1|TRBJ2-2|many|TRBV12-3/TRBV12-4
TGTGCCAGCATCGGACAGGTCGGGGAGCTGTTTTTT
CASIGQVGELFF
>TRBD2|TRBJ2-7|-|TRBV3-1
TGTGCCAGCAGCAAGCGGGGACTAGCGGGGTACGAGCAGTACTTC
CASSKRGLAGYEQYF
>TRBD2|TRBJ2-3|many|TRBV12-5
TGTGCTTCGAGGCTAGCGGGAGTTAGGTGCACAGATACGCAGTATTTT
CASRLAGVRCTDTQYF
>TRBD1|TRBJ2-7|few|TRBV20-1
TGCAGTGCTAGAGGGACAGGAGATTTCTACGAGCAGTACTTC
CSARGTGDFYEQYF
>-|TRBJ1-6|many|TRBV7-2
TGTGCCAGCAGCCAGATATCCTCGCTATACTCCTATAATTCACCCCTCCACTTT
CASSQISSLYSYNSPLHF
>-|TRBJ1-2|many|TRBV12-3/TRBV12-4
TGTGCCAGCAGTTTAGAAGGTGGCAGGCTCTATGGCTACACCTTC
CASSLEGGRLYGYTF